The 6 T cell receptor beta chains below were found in one sample sequenced in a study of cytomegalovirus exposure and HLA in healthy donors (dated by TCRdb to the late 2010s). The library was made by the immunoSEQ multiplex PCR assay. For the multiplex PCR, a mixture combining 60 forward primers for TCR Vbeta segments and 13 reverse primers for TCR Jbeta segments was used. In TCRdb, the immuneACCESS table is reduced to in-frame sequences with V and J assigned. These tables do not hold every clone; where another copy was compared, an unresolved V gene accounts for under half, and the others remain unexplained. The sample has 100,000 or so clones on record, around 85% of them singletons. The ten largest clones capture 6.9% of the sample. The sequencing sample was made of PBMCs. Receptors originate from a man younger than 45 in good health and CMV-seropositive.

The chain is built from TRBV6-4 and TRBJ2-1, with TRBD2 identical over 7 bases. This CDR3 spans 14 amino acids. Germline V lookup: CDR1 MRHNA, CDR2 SNTAGT. The V gene end was trimmed by 9 bases and the J gene end by 3 bases; junction bases not matched to a gene: 8. The CDR3 sequence: CARALAVFYNEQFF. Here the CDR3 DNA reads TGTGCCAGGGCCCTAGCGGTCTTCTACAATGAGCAGTTCTTC.

The V call is TRBV27, the J call TRBJ2-7; weak D call: TRBD1 (6 bases). Deletions cut 4 bases from V and 1 base from J, with 14 bases between. CDR1 and CDR2 (germline): MNHEY, SMNVEV (reference sequence). This CDR3 is 15 amino acids long. Here the CDR3 reads CASSYRPTGSYEQYF. CDR3 nucleotide sequence: TGTGCCAGCAGTTACCGCCCAACAGGGTCCTACGAGCAGTACTTC.

The rearrangement links TRBV7-9 to TRBJ1-5, with no clear D. Germline CDR1 SEHNR, CDR2 FQNEAQ (reference sequence). V was cut by 8 bases and J by 0 bases, with 14 bases left in between. This CDR3 contains 15 residues. For the CDR3, the DNA is TGTGCCAGCGGGCGGGGAGGAAATAGCAATCAGCCCCAGCATTTT. Translating it yields CASGRGGNSNQPQHF.

V is TRBV19 and J is TRBJ1-5; 9 bases are a match to TRBD1. Germline V gene lookup returns CDR1 LNHDA and CDR2 SQIVND (reference sequence). The CDR3 runs to 15 residues. V shed 6 bases and J 1 base; nucleotides not matched to a gene: 4. CDR3 amino acids: CASSPGTGSNQPQHF. The CDR3 region has the DNA TGTGCCAGTAGCCCCGGGACAGGGAGCAATCAGCCCCAGCATTTT.

This chain connects TRBV5-1 to TRBJ2-1; D might be TRBD1 (5 bases). The CDR3 runs to 15 residues. The V gene lost 3 bases and the J gene lost 2 bases, with 12 bases spanning the gap. The germline CDR1 and CDR2 sequences are SGHRS and YFSETQ. CDR3 residues: CASSSLPGTYNEQFF. In nucleotides, the CDR3 is TGCGCCAGCAGCTCCCTGCCAGGGACCTACAATGAGCAGTTCTTC.

In its sample, this clone was seen a few times. V and J are TRBV2 and TRBJ1-2; TRBD1 matches at 7 bases. V dropped 4 bases and J dropped 3; count of bases not matched to a gene: 5. Germline CDR1 reads SNHLY; CDR2 reads FYNNEI. CDR3 length equals 14 residues. DNA for the CDR3: TGTGCCAGCAGTGGGGACAGCGTATACTATGGCTACACCTTC. Amino acid sequence: CASSGDSVYYGYTF.